These 16 T cell receptor beta chains were all obtained from the same sample, sequenced in a study of blood T cell repertoires in COVID-19. Libraries were prepared by immunoSEQ multiplex PCR; TCRdb keeps only in-frame clonotypes and omits some of them. The data hold 250,000 to 300,000 clones, with around nine tenths observed a single time. The sequencing sample was made of PBMCs or T cells enriched from blood (not recorded which). Receptors were obtained from a woman aged 35 to 49 who had recovered from COVID-19.

This rearrangement joins TRBV10-3 to TRBJ2-7; a possible D gene is TRBD2 (5 bases). From germline, CDR1 is ENHRY and CDR2 SYGVKD. The V end lost 0 bases, the J end lost 6 bases, and 18 bases lay between the germline ends. This CDR3 is built from 16 residues. The CDR3 coding sequence is TGTGCCATCAGTGAGTCGATCTCGACTACTATCGGCGAGCAGTACTTC. It codes for CAISESISTTIGEQYF.

The gene calls are TRBV5-1 and TRBJ2-7; D is unclear. CDR1 is SGHRS, CDR2 YFSETQ, per germline. The CDR3 is made up of 16 amino acids. The ends were cut back, 0 bases at V and 2 bases at J, with 15 bases in the middle. The DNA of the CDR3 is TGCGCCAGCAGCTTGGACGTGGCCCTCTTTACCTACGAGCAGTACTTC. This encodes CASSLDVALFTYEQYF.

The chain uses TRBV4-1 and TRBJ2-6; weak D call: TRBD1 (6 bases). Trimming removed 2 bases from V and 1 base from J, with 24 bases in between. From germline, CDR1 is MGHRA and CDR2 YSYEKL. The CDR3 has 21 residues. CDR3 sequence reads: CASSQPGQGFKMRSGANVLTF. DNA for the CDR3: TGCGCCAGCAGCCAACCCGGCCAGGGGTTCAAGATGAGGTCTGGGGCCAACGTCCTGACTTTC.

V gene TRBV7-9 combines with J gene TRBJ2-3, with a tentative D call TRBD2 (6 bases). CDR1 is SEHNR, CDR2 FQNEAQ, per germline (reference sequence). CDR3 length: 18 amino acids. V shed 1 base and J shed 0 bases, with 17 bases lying between them. CDR3 DNA sequence: TGTGCCAGCAGCTTAGGGCAATTTCAAGCGGGTAGCACAGATACGCAGTATTTT. This sequence encodes CASSLGQFQAGSTDTQYF.

This chain links TRBV30 with TRBJ2-3; 9 bases match TRBD1. The CDR3 covers 14 residues. The V gene's germline CDR1 is GTSNPN and CDR2 SVGIG (reference sequence). After removal of 5 bases from V and 1 base from J, the junction contained 4 bases not matched to a gene. The DNA for the CDR3 is TGTGCCTGGTCCAGGGACAGGGGCACAGATACGCAGTATTTT. Translation gives CAWSRDRGTDTQYF.

The CDR3 DNA is TGTGCCAGCAGCCAAGGGGAGGGGCGCGGGAACACTGAAGCTTTCTTT. Its translation: CASSQGEGRGNTEAFF. The J gene is TRBJ1-1, the V gene TRBV3-1 (or the pseudogene TRBV3-2); the D gene is possibly TRBD1 (5 bases). The CDR3 has 16 amino acids. V was cut by 1 base and J by 1 base, with 13 bases left in between. CDR1 LGHDT and CDR2 YNNKEL come from the germline V gene (reference sequence).

In this sample, this clone turned up once. The chain joins TRBV5-1 to TRBJ2-1; possibly TRBD1 for D (6 bases). In germline, CDR1 is SGHRS, CDR2 YFSETQ. Between the trimmed V and J ends, which lost 3 bases and 6 bases, there was a span of 19 bases. The CDR3 is 16 amino acids. As DNA, the CDR3 is TGCGCCAGCAGCTATCGGGACACCCATGGATTCAATGAGCAGTTCTTC. This encodes CASSYRDTHGFNEQFF.

The genes are TRBV2 and TRBJ1-2, with 7 bases identical to TRBD1. V was clipped by 6 bases and J by 2 bases; unmatched bases: 6. The CDR3 is made up of 14 amino acids. CDR1 and CDR2 (germline): SNHLY, FYNNEI. CDR3 sequence (DNA): TGTGCCAGCAGCGAGACAGGGATAAACTATGGCTACACCTTC. Amino acids: CASSETGINYGYTF.

This chain connects TRBV7-2 to TRBJ2-5; TRBD2 might be the D (5 bases). The V gene lost 2 bases and the J gene lost 3 bases, with 22 bases spanning the gap. Germline V CDR1 and CDR2: SGHTA, FQGNSA. There are 18 residues in the CDR3. The CDR3 nucleotides read TGTGCCAGCAGCTTATCATCGACCGGGGTAGTTAGGGAAGAGACCCAGTACTTC. It specifies CASSLSSTGVVREETQYF.

The chain carries TRBV19 and TRBJ1-5; TRBD1 is a possible D gene (6 bases). From germline, CDR1 is LNHDA and CDR2 SQIVND (reference sequence). With 4 bases removed from V and 1 base from J, the gap between germline ends came to 14 bases. The CDR3 is made up of 16 amino acids. CDR3 in DNA: TGTGCCAGTAGTACGAGGGGGAGATTAAGCAATCAGCCCCAGCATTTT. Amino acid sequence: CASSTRGRLSNQPQHF. Full variable domain (rest looked up from reference TRBV19 and TRBJ1-5): DGGITQSPKYLFRKEGQNVTLSCEQNLNHDAMYWYRQDPGQGLRLIYYSQIVNDFQKGDIAEGYSVSREKKESFPLTVTSAQKNPTAFYLCASSTRGRLSNQPQHFGDGTRLSIL.

This chain links TRBV3-1 (or the pseudogene TRBV3-2) with TRBJ2-7, with 7 bases that match TRBD1. In germline, CDR1 is LGHDT, CDR2 YNNKEL (reference sequence). V was pared by 4 bases and J by 3 bases, with 3 bases of the junction left unmatched. The CDR3 contains 13 residues. CDR3 sequence reads: CASSRGQLYEQYF. In DNA, the CDR3 is TGTGCCAGCAGCCGGGGACAGCTCTACGAGCAGTACTTC.

Only a few counts were recorded for this clone. The rearrangement uses TRBV2 and TRBJ2-7; 12 nucleotides align to TRBD2. From germline, CDR1 is SNHLY and CDR2 FYNNEI. The CDR3 contains 15 residues. Trimming at V came to 7 bases and at J to 5 bases, leaving 9 bases not matched to a gene. CDR3 region: CASTGLAGRVHEQYF. CDR3 nucleotide sequence: TGTGCCAGCACGGGACTAGCGGGTCGGGTCCACGAGCAGTACTTC.

The genes are TRBV7-2 and TRBJ2-3, with 9 bases fitting TRBD2. Germline V gene data show CDR1 as SGHTA and CDR2 as FQGNSA. With V trimmed by 5 bases and J by 5 bases, 8 bases remained unmatched. This CDR3 has 15 residues. As DNA, the CDR3 is TGTGCCAGCAGCCCTCGGGCGGGAGGGGGAGATACGCAGTATTTT. It codes for CASSPRAGGGDTQYF. Filled out from reference TRBV7-2 and TRBJ2-3, the complete variable domain reads GAGVSQSPSNKVTEKGKDVELRCDPISGHTALYWYRQSLGQGLEFLIYFQGNSAPDKSGLPSDRFSAERTGGSVSTLTIQRTQQEDSAVYLCASSPRAGGGDTQYFGPGTRLTVL.

The rearrangement links TRBV3-1 (or the pseudogene TRBV3-2) to TRBJ2-1; a possible D gene is TRBD1 (6 bases). V lost 4 bases and J lost 7, with 14 bases in between. CDR1 is LGHDT, CDR2 YNNKEL, per germline (reference sequence). The CDR3 runs to 14 residues. Written as DNA, the CDR3 is TGTGCCAGCAGCCCTCGACAGGAAGGGAATGAGCAGTTCTTC. This encodes CASSPRQEGNEQFF.

This clone was counted a single time. The chain joins TRBV5-1 to TRBJ1-2; D is uncertain. Deletions cut 2 bases from V and 6 bases from J, with 8 bases between. The CDR3 covers 12 residues. Germline CDR1 and CDR2: SGHRS and YFSETQ. The CDR3 loop is CASSFDGHGYTF. In DNA, the CDR3 is TGCGCCAGCAGCTTCGATGGGCATGGCTACACCTTC.

The gene calls are TRBV29-1 and TRBJ2-7; D gene unclear. The CDR3 totals 13 residues. Germline-derived CDR1 and CDR2 are SQVTM and ANQGSEA. V was cut by 5 bases and J by 5 bases, with 16 bases left in between. In DNA, the CDR3 is TGCAGCGTTCAACCCAGTGGTTCCGACGAGCAGTACTTC. As protein: CSVQPSGSDEQYF.